Presented here are 14 T cell receptor beta chains from one specimen sequenced in a study of shared clonotypes between healthy human individuals. Generated by immunoSEQ multiplex PCR, the TCRdb table keeps only in-frame clones and is missing some. The top ten clones hold approximately 0.95% of a sample with 950,000 to 1,200,000 clones, 77% of them seen once. Sequencing was done on a sample of memory CD4+ T cells from PBMCs. Subset noted: CD45RA-negative fraction. The origin of the receptors is a man aged 18 to 35 in good health. Some clones in this sample may be carry-over from other donors' samples.

This clone occurred a few times. The chain uses TRBV7-9 and TRBJ2-3; D is uncertain. The germline gives CDR1 SEHNR, CDR2 FQNEAQ (reference sequence). This CDR3 spans 14 amino acids. Trimming removed 5 bases from V and 6 bases from J, with 15 bases in between. CDR3 sequence (DNA): TGTGCCAGCAGCGCCCCCCCGGCGTCGGATACGCAGTATTTT. Residues: CASSAPPASDTQYF.

The V and J genes are TRBV4-3 and TRBJ1-1; no clear D gene. Per germline, CDR1 LGHNA and CDR2 YSLEER. This CDR3 comprises 13 residues. V was cut by 1 base and J by 4 bases, with 7 bases left in between. The CDR3 bases are TGCGCCAGCAGCCAAGTCCGGGGCACTGAAGCTTTCTTT. Translation gives CASSQVRGTEAFF.

CDR3 protein: CASSQADRRNTEAFF. CDR3 sequence (DNA): TGCGCCAGCAGCCAGGCTGACAGGCGAAACACTGAAGCTTTCTTT. The chain has TRBV4-1 and TRBJ1-1; possible D gene TRBD1, 6 bases. This CDR3 has 15 residues. Germline CDR1 and CDR2: MGHRA and YSYEKL. V was pared by 3 bases and J by 2 bases, with 13 bases between.

This clone was counted a few times. The gene calls are TRBV5-8 and TRBJ1-2; D remains unclear. The length of the CDR3 is 13 residues. V was cut by 4 bases and J by 8 bases, with 15 bases left in between. Germline CDR1 reads SGHTS; CDR2 reads YDEGEE. CDR3 residues: CASSPGPGGGYTF. In DNA, the CDR3 is TGTGCCAGCAGCCCCGGACCCGGCGGAGGCTACACCTTC.

To note about this clone: Other nucleotide sequences in the sample specify the same CDR3. This chain uses TRBV5-4 with TRBJ2-7; D gene unclear. The CDR3 has 12 residues. With 0 bases removed from V and 2 bases from J, the gap between germline ends came to 3 bases. CDR1 is SGHNT and CDR2 is YYREEE in the germline V gene (reference sequence). CDR3 coding DNA: TGTGCCAGCAGCTTGGGGGCCTACGAGCAGTACTTC. Amino acid sequence: CASSLGAYEQYF.

The V and J genes are TRBV18 and TRBJ1-5; the D is unclear. The CDR3 runs to 14 residues. Per the germline V gene, CDR1 is KGHSH and CDR2 is LQKENI. V lost 3 bases and J lost 5, with 11 bases in between. In DNA, the CDR3 is TGTGCCAGCTCACCTGGACCGCTCGATCAGCCCCAGCATTTT. Its translation is CASSPGPLDQPQHF.

With respect to this clone: Other DNA sequences in this specimen translate into the identical CDR3. The rearrangement links TRBV18 to TRBJ2-2; D not resolved. CDR3 length equals 14 residues. Germline values: CDR1 KGHSH, CDR2 LQKENI. V lost 6 bases and J 3 bases, leaving 11 bases between the germline ends. The CDR3 coding sequence is TGTGCCAGCTCCCCCGCCTGGGACACCGGGGAGCTGTTTTTT. Protein product: CASSPAWDTGELFF.

As for this clone: Within the sample, other DNA sequences also encode this same CDR3. The chain couples TRBV5-1 to TRBJ2-5; no firm D call. V was trimmed by 3 bases and J by 0 bases, leaving 3 bases between them. The V gene's germline CDR1 is SGHRS and CDR2 YFSETQ. This CDR3 contains 12 residues. As DNA, the CDR3 is TGCGCCAGCAGCTCGTACCAAGAGACCCAGTACTTC. The encoded protein is CASSSYQETQYF.

This clone was recorded a few times. The rearrangement joins TRBV9 to TRBJ2-7; D ambiguous. V lost 4 bases, J lost 2 bases, and 13 bases lay in between. CDR3 length equals 14 residues. From germline, CDR1 is SGDLS and CDR2 YYNGEE. CDR3 sequence: CASSPTAPAYEQYF. Here the CDR3 DNA reads TGTGCCAGCAGCCCAACTGCCCCCGCCTACGAGCAGTACTTC. The whole variable domain, remainder taken from reference TRBV9 and TRBJ2-7, is DSGVTQTPKHLITATGQRVTLRCSPRSGDLSVYWYQQSLDQGLQFLIQYYNGEERAKGNILERFSAQQFPDLHSELNLSSLELGDSALYFCASSPTAPAYEQYFGPGTRLTVT.

The chain uses TRBV28 and TRBJ1-2; D call uncertain. Per the germline V gene, CDR1 is MDHEN and CDR2 is SYDVKM. This CDR3 comprises 14 residues. V gave up 3 bases and J gave up 7 bases, with 15 bases separating them. In DNA, the CDR3 is TGTGCCAGCAGTTTCTCCGGCCCAGGCATTGGCTACACCTTC. Its translation: CASSFSGPGIGYTF.

The chain has TRBV5-8 and TRBJ2-7; maybe TRBD2 (7 bases). Trimming cost V 8 bases and J 4 bases, with 22 bases left between them. Germline V gene lookup returns CDR1 SGHTS and CDR2 YDEGEE. The CDR3 totals 15 residues. The CDR3 DNA sequence: TGTGCCAGTAGCCTGTCCGCGGGGGCCTTTTACGAGCAGTACTTC. Protein sequence: CASSLSAGAFYEQYF.

This chain links TRBV12-5 with TRBJ2-3; D not resolved. The CDR3 runs to 12 residues. Trimming left V 5 bases short and J 5 bases short, with 8 bases between. The germline CDR1 and CDR2 sequences are LGHNT and FRNRAP. For the CDR3, the DNA is TGTGCTAGTGGTCCCGATGGAGATACGCAGTATTTT. Translated, it gives CASGPDGDTQYF.

The chain carries TRBV15 and TRBJ2-2; possibly TRBD1 or TRBD2 for D (5 bases each). Trimming left V 5 bases short and J 1 base short, with 11 bases between. Germline V gene sequence: CDR1 LNHNV, CDR2 YYDKDF (reference sequence). This CDR3 has 15 residues. The CDR3 protein is CATSRGFENTGELFF. CDR3 coding DNA: TGTGCCACCAGCCGGGGCTTTGAGAACACCGGGGAGCTGTTTTTT. The full variable domain, in which reference TRBV15 and TRBJ2-2 provide the parts outside the CDR3, is DAMVIQNPRYQVTQFGKPVTLSCSQTLNHNVMYWYQQKSSQAPKLLFHYYDKDFNNEADTPDNFQSRRPNTSFCFLDIRSPGLGDTAMYLCATSRGFENTGELFFGEGSRLTVL.

Details on this clone: A much larger clone differs by one base, so this may be a read error. This sequence joins TRBV6-4 and TRBJ2-2; D possibly corresponds to TRBD1 (8 bases). The CDR3 runs to 15 residues. Germline V CDR1 and CDR2: MRHNA, SNTAGT. V dropped 7 bases and J dropped 4 bases, with 16 bases sitting between them. This CDR3 is CASTRTGGGTGELFF. The CDR3, as DNA: TGTGCCAGCACCCGCACAGGGGGGGGCACCGGGGAGCTGTTTTTT.